These T cell receptor beta chains were read from a single sample in a study of shared clonotypes between healthy human individuals. This table comes from immunoSEQ multiplex PCR, and its TCRdb copy is limited to in-frame clones, with some not included. The sample has over 950,000 clones, around 77% seen once. Material for sequencing was memory CD4+ T cells from PBMCs. The receptors come from a man aged 18-30 years in good health. Some clones in this sample may be carry-over from other donors' samples. The CDR3 runs from the conserved cysteine through the conserved F or W. The D gene is left open where the match is weak. Clone sizes are given selectively: once, few, many, or a class where the clone is expanded.

D gene: .
V gene: TRBV2
J gene: TRBJ1-1
clone size: few
CDR3 protein: CASRGQMNTEAFF
CDR3 DNA: TGTGCCAGCAGAGGACAGATGAACACTGAAGCTTTCTTT

D gene: .
V gene: TRBV2
J gene: TRBJ1-4
clone size: .
CDR3 protein: CASRAQGENEKLFF
CDR3 DNA: TGTGCCAGCAGAGCACAGGGAGAAAATGAAAAACTGTTTTTT

D gene: .
V gene: TRBV28
J gene: TRBJ1-2
clone size: .
CDR3 protein: CASSLGQGDGGYTF
CDR3 DNA: TGTGCCAGCAGTTTAGGCCAGGGTGATGGAGGCTACACCTTC

D gene: TRBD1
V gene: TRBV28
J gene: TRBJ2-6
clone size: .
CDR3 protein: CASSLTLGQLSGANVLTF
CDR3 DNA: TGTGCCAGCAGTTTAACTTTGGGACAGCTCTCTGGGGCCAACGTCCTGACTTTC

D gene: TRBD1
V gene: TRBV2
J gene: TRBJ2-2
clone size: once
CDR3 protein: CASSSGQANTGELFF
CDR3 DNA: TGTGCCAGCAGTTCCGGACAGGCGAACACCGGGGAGCTGTTTTTT

D gene: .
V gene: TRBV28
J gene: TRBJ1-5
clone size: .
CDR3 protein: CASSLGASASYQPQHF
CDR3 DNA: TGTGCCAGCAGCCTGGGGGCGTCGGCTTCTTATCAGCCCCAGCATTTT

D gene: TRBD1
V gene: TRBV6-4
J gene: TRBJ1-1
clone size: .
CDR3 protein: CASSDIGGANTEAFF
CDR3 DNA: TGTGCCAGCAGTGACATAGGGGGCGCGAACACTGAAGCTTTCTTT

D gene: .
V gene: TRBV28
J gene: TRBJ2-7
clone size: .
CDR3 protein: CASGGQRYEQYF
CDR3 DNA: TGTGCCAGCGGTGGACAGCGCTACGAGCAGTACTTC

D gene: .
V gene: TRBV7-3
J gene: TRBJ2-5
clone size: .
CDR3 protein: CASSQGPRETQYF
CDR3 DNA: TGTGCCAGCAGCCAGGGGCCGCGAGAGACCCAGTACTTC

D gene: .
V gene: TRBV5-5
J gene: TRBJ1-2
clone size: .
CDR3 protein: CASSSGVYGYTF
CDR3 DNA: TGTGCCAGCAGCTCGGGAGTCTATGGCTACACCTTC

D gene: TRBD1
V gene: TRBV6-1
J gene: TRBJ1-4
clone size: .
CDR3 protein: CASSASGTGVEKLFF
CDR3 DNA: TGTGCCAGCAGTGCTTCCGGGACAGGGGTCGAAAAACTGTTTTTT

D gene: .
V gene: TRBV28
J gene: TRBJ2-2
clone size: .
CDR3 protein: CASSLEYTGELFF
CDR3 DNA: TGTGCCAGCAGTTTGGAGTACACCGGGGAGCTGTTTTTT

D gene: .
V gene: TRBV18
J gene: TRBJ1-1
clone size: .
CDR3 protein: CASSPSGGGPEAFF
CDR3 DNA: TGTGCCAGCTCACCATCGGGAGGGGGGCCTGAAGCTTTCTTT

D gene: TRBD2
V gene: TRBV9
J gene: TRBJ2-1
clone size: .
CDR3 protein: CASSVASGKVNEQFF
CDR3 DNA: TGTGCCAGCAGCGTCGCTAGCGGAAAGGTCAATGAGCAGTTCTTC

D gene: TRBD1
V gene: TRBV10-3
J gene: TRBJ2-2
clone size: .
CDR3 protein: CAIKQQGAGTGELFF
CDR3 DNA: TGTGCCATCAAGCAACAGGGGGCTGGCACCGGGGAGCTGTTTTTT

D gene: .
V gene: TRBV19
J gene: TRBJ2-1
clone size: .
CDR3 protein: CASSILGREQFF
CDR3 DNA: TGTGCCAGTAGTATACTAGGACGGGAGCAGTTCTTC

D gene: .
V gene: TRBV5-1
J gene: TRBJ2-2
clone size: .
CDR3 protein: CASSLWDGELFF
CDR3 DNA: TGCGCCAGCAGCTTGTGGGACGGGGAGCTGTTTTTT

D gene: .
V gene: TRBV15
J gene: TRBJ1-5
clone size: .
CDR3 protein: CATSRDTGANQPQHF
CDR3 DNA: TGTGCCACCAGCAGAGATACGGGGGCTAATCAGCCCCAGCATTTT

D gene: .
V gene: TRBV29-1
J gene: TRBJ2-1
clone size: .
CDR3 protein: CSVKPFSSYNEQFF
CDR3 DNA: TGCAGCGTAAAGCCGTTTAGCTCCTACAATGAGCAGTTCTTC

D gene: .
V gene: TRBV5-1
J gene: TRBJ1-1
clone size: .
CDR3 protein: CASSFDGGNTEAFF
CDR3 DNA: TGCGCCAGCAGCTTCGATGGGGGGAACACTGAAGCTTTCTTT

D gene: TRBD1
V gene: TRBV7-9
J gene: TRBJ2-5
clone size: few
CDR3 protein: CASSFSTGMGETQYF
CDR3 DNA: TGTGCCAGCAGCTTTTCGACAGGGATGGGAGAGACCCAGTACTTC

D gene: .
V gene: TRBV5-1
J gene: TRBJ2-4
clone size: few
CDR3 protein: CASSPGGVSDIQYF
CDR3 DNA: TGCGCCAGCAGCCCCGGAGGGGTTAGCGACATTCAGTACTTC

D gene: .
V gene: TRBV4-2
J gene: TRBJ1-5
clone size: .
CDR3 protein: CASSQDGQWNQPQHF
CDR3 DNA: TGTGCCAGCAGCCAGGACGGACAGTGGAATCAGCCCCAGCATTTT

D gene: .
V gene: TRBV7-9
J gene: TRBJ2-5
clone size: .
CDR3 protein: CASSLRQAPQETQYF
CDR3 DNA: TGTGCCAGCAGCCTTAGACAGGCCCCTCAAGAGACCCAGTACTTC

D gene: .
V gene: TRBV28
J gene: TRBJ2-2
clone size: .
CDR3 protein: CASSLTSTGELFF
CDR3 DNA: TGTGCCAGCAGTCTCACCAGCACCGGGGAGCTGTTTTTT

D gene: .
V gene: TRBV2
J gene: TRBJ2-3
clone size: .
CDR3 protein: CASGGTSTDTQYF
CDR3 DNA: TGTGCCAGCGGCGGGACTAGCACAGATACGCAGTATTTT

D gene: .
V gene: TRBV6-5
J gene: TRBJ2-2
clone size: .
CDR3 protein: CASSWRALLNTGELFF
CDR3 DNA: TGTGCCAGCAGTTGGCGGGCCCTTCTGAACACCGGGGAGCTGTTTTTT

D gene: TRBD1
V gene: TRBV5-1
J gene: TRBJ2-5
clone size: .
CDR3 protein: CASSLGIGNGRGQETQYF
CDR3 DNA: TGCGCCAGCAGCTTGGGAATCGGCAACGGCAGGGGGCAAGAGACCCAGTACTTC

D gene: TRBD2
V gene: TRBV4-1
J gene: TRBJ2-7
clone size: .
CDR3 protein: CASSQETARELSYEQYF
CDR3 DNA: TGCGCCAGCAGCCAAGAAACTGCGCGGGAGTTATCGTACGAGCAGTACTTC

D gene: .
V gene: TRBV10-1
J gene: TRBJ2-3
clone size: .
CDR3 protein: CASSESAGGTDTQYF
CDR3 DNA: TGCGCCAGCAGTGAGTCTGCAGGGGGCACAGATACGCAGTATTTT

D gene: TRBD2
V gene: TRBV7-6
J gene: TRBJ2-7
clone size: .
CDR3 protein: CASSLGTGTSGYEQYF
CDR3 DNA: TGTGCCAGCAGCTTAGGCACCGGGACTAGCGGGTACGAGCAGTACTTC

D gene: .
V gene: TRBV6-6
J gene: TRBJ2-3
clone size: .
CDR3 protein: CASSYSIGMDTDTQYF
CDR3 DNA: TGTGCCAGCAGTTACTCGATAGGTATGGACACAGATACGCAGTATTTT

D gene: .
V gene: TRBV9
J gene: TRBJ2-2
clone size: .
CDR3 protein: CASSRSGNTGELFF
CDR3 DNA: TGTGCCAGCAGCAGATCAGGGAACACCGGGGAGCTGTTTTTT

D gene: TRBD2
V gene: TRBV5-4
J gene: TRBJ2-1
clone size: .
CDR3 protein: CASSTGTSGAQFF
CDR3 DNA: TGTGCCAGCAGCACCGGGACTAGCGGCGCGCAGTTCTTC

D gene: .
V gene: TRBV19
J gene: TRBJ1-1
clone size: .
CDR3 protein: CASQPSRTEAFF
CDR3 DNA: TGTGCCAGTCAGCCTTCCCGTACTGAAGCTTTCTTT

D gene: .
V gene: TRBV7-8
J gene: TRBJ1-4
clone size: few
CDR3 protein: CASSAQTGLGEKLFF
CDR3 DNA: TGTGCCAGCAGCGCGCAAACAGGGCTAGGTGAAAAACTGTTTTTT

D gene: .
V gene: TRBV5-1
J gene: TRBJ2-2
clone size: few
CDR3 protein: CASSLETVDTGELFF
CDR3 DNA: TGCGCCAGCAGCTTGGAAACGGTTGACACCGGGGAGCTGTTTTTT

D gene: TRBD1
V gene: TRBV10-1
J gene: TRBJ2-5
clone size: .
CDR3 protein: CASSESFGTGETQYF
CDR3 DNA: TGCGCCAGCAGTGAGTCCTTCGGGACAGGAGAGACCCAGTACTTC

D gene: .
V gene: TRBV11-2
J gene: TRBJ1-1
clone size: few
CDR3 protein: CASSLMVNTEAFF
CDR3 DNA: TGTGCCAGCAGCTTAATGGTGAACACTGAAGCTTTCTTT

D gene: .
V gene: TRBV4-1
J gene: TRBJ1-1
clone size: .
CDR3 protein: CASSQDIPTEAFF
CDR3 DNA: TGCGCCAGCAGCCAGGACATCCCAACTGAAGCTTTCTTT

D gene: .
V gene: TRBV18
J gene: TRBJ1-1
clone size: .
CDR3 protein: CASSPSQGNTEAFF
CDR3 DNA: TGTGCCAGCTCACCAAGTCAGGGGAACACTGAAGCTTTCTTT

D gene: TRBD1
V gene: TRBV7-2
J gene: TRBJ2-1
clone size: few
CDR3 protein: CASSFGTGAYNEQFF
CDR3 DNA: TGTGCCAGCAGCTTCGGGACAGGGGCGTACAATGAGCAGTTCTTC

D gene: .
V gene: TRBV9
J gene: TRBJ1-2
clone size: .
CDR3 protein: CASSPAASNYGYTF
CDR3 DNA: TGTGCCAGCAGCCCCGCAGCTTCTAACTATGGCTACACCTTC

D gene: .
V gene: TRBV5-1
J gene: TRBJ2-2
clone size: few
CDR3 protein: CASSPGGFGGELFF
CDR3 DNA: TGCGCCAGCAGTCCTGGCGGATTTGGCGGGGAGCTGTTTTTT

D gene: TRBD1
V gene: TRBV4-1
J gene: TRBJ2-7
clone size: .
CDR3 protein: CASSPNPGQGAREQYF
CDR3 DNA: TGCGCCAGCAGCCCTAATCCGGGACAGGGGGCGCGGGAGCAGTACTTC

D gene: .
V gene: TRBV2
J gene: TRBJ2-1
clone size: .
CDR3 protein: CASSILGYNEQFF
CDR3 DNA: TGTGCCAGCAGCATACTAGGCTACAATGAGCAGTTCTTC

D gene: .
V gene: TRBV5-5
J gene: TRBJ1-2
clone size: .
CDR3 protein: CASSNQAASNYGYTF
CDR3 DNA: TGTGCCAGCAGCAACCAAGCAGCCTCTAACTATGGCTACACCTTC

D gene: .
V gene: TRBV5-4
J gene: TRBJ2-3
clone size: .
CDR3 protein: CASSLYGRSTSTDTQYF
CDR3 DNA: TGTGCCAGCAGCTTGTACGGTAGAAGTACCAGCACAGATACGCAGTATTTT

D gene: TRBD1
V gene: TRBV5-4
J gene: TRBJ2-7
clone size: .
CDR3 protein: CASSFPRTGPSYEQYF
CDR3 DNA: TGTGCCAGCAGCTTTCCTCGGACAGGTCCTTCCTACGAGCAGTACTTC

D gene: .
V gene: TRBV30
J gene: TRBJ2-7
clone size: .
CDR3 protein: CAWGGFRRYEQYF
CDR3 DNA: TGTGCCTGGGGGGGGTTTAGGCGCTACGAGCAGTACTTC

D gene: .
V gene: TRBV5-4
J gene: TRBJ2-1
clone size: .
CDR3 protein: CASSLGVSNEQFF
CDR3 DNA: TGTGCCAGCAGCTTGGGCGTAAGCAATGAGCAGTTCTTC

D gene: TRBD2
V gene: TRBV7-8
J gene: TRBJ2-2
clone size: .
CDR3 protein: CASSLGLAGTANTGELFF
CDR3 DNA: TGTGCCAGCAGCTTAGGACTAGCGGGGACCGCGAACACCGGGGAGCTGTTTTTT

D gene: TRBD2
V gene: TRBV5-1
J gene: TRBJ2-3
clone size: .
CDR3 protein: CASSQGGSTPDTQYF
CDR3 DNA: TGCGCCAGCAGCCAGGGCGGGAGTACCCCAGATACGCAGTATTTT

D gene: TRBD1
V gene: TRBV29-1
J gene: TRBJ2-6
clone size: few
CDR3 protein: CSVEGGTGYESGANVLTF
CDR3 DNA: TGCAGCGTTGAAGGGGGGACAGGGTACGAATCTGGGGCCAACGTCCTGACTTTC